A single sample is the source of the 9 T cell receptor beta chains below, sequenced in a study of CD4 and CD8 cells across lung adenocarcinoma regions. TCRdb processed the PCR reads anew with MiXCR; each CDR3 protein has one entry. The table has around 20,000 distinct CDR3 sequences, approximately 50% seen once. Sequenced material: CD8+ T cells from the margin of a lung tumor. These receptors originate from a male donor with lung adenocarcinoma. The CD4 and CD8 labels of this study may be unreliable.

The rearrangement links TRBV7-8 to TRBJ2-1; D is undetermined. The germline V gene has CDR1 SGHVS and CDR2 FQNEAQ. This CDR3 spans 16 amino acids. Trimming removed 1 base from V and 0 bases from J, with 10 bases in between. DNA for the CDR3: TGTGCCAGCAGCTTAGGCAGGACCCCCTCCTACAATGAGCAGTTCTTC. Its translation: CASSLGRTPSYNEQFF. Drawing the rest from reference TRBV7-8 and TRBJ2-1, the complete variable domain is GAGVSQSPRYKVAKRGQDVALRCDPISGHVSLFWYQQALGQGPEFLTYFQNEAQLDKSGLPSDRFFAERPEGSVSTLKIQRTQQEDSAVYLCASSLGRTPSYNEQFFGPGTRLTVL.

A word on this clonotype: At one boundary the junction diverges from the germline segment, which might be a read error. This chain connects TRBV6-1 to TRBJ2-5; 8 bases map to TRBD2. This CDR3 is 13 amino acids long. Germline V gene lookup returns CDR1 MNHNS and CDR2 SASEGT. The CDR3 DNA sequence: TGTGCCAGCAGAGCGGGAGTTGCAGAGACCCAGTATTTC. As protein: CASRAGVAETQYF.

The CDR3 nucleotides read TGTGCCAGCAGTTACTCGTATCGGGGGCCGTACAATGAGCAGTTCTTC. It is translated as CASSYSYRGPYNEQFF. V and J are TRBV6-5 and TRBJ2-1; D may correspond to TRBD1 or TRBD2 (6 bases each). The V and J ends lost 0 bases and 4 bases respectively, with 13 bases between them. The CDR3 covers 16 residues. CDR1 is MNHEY and CDR2 is SVGAGI in the germline V gene.

Notes on this clonotype: Sequence at one end of the junction differs from germline and may be a read error. The chain has TRBV10-3 and TRBJ2-5; D possibly uses TRBD1 or TRBD2 (6 bases each). The germline gives CDR1 ENHRY, CDR2 SYGVKD. The CDR3 runs 15 residues. The CDR3 reads CAGGPRGGRQETQYF. The CDR3 DNA sequence: TGTGCCGGGGGGCCACGGGGCGGTCGCCAAGAGACGCAGTACTTC.

This clonotype is deemed medium-sized (0.01 to 0.1%). This chain links TRBV6-1 with TRBJ1-6; D unclear. Per the germline V gene, CDR1 is MNHNS and CDR2 is SASEGT. This CDR3 region has 11 residues. V was clipped by 9 bases and J by 14 bases, with 14 bases between them. CDR3 DNA sequence: TGTGCCAGTGACCTGGTCGGGGCCCTCCACTTT. Translated: CASDLVGALHF.

This clonotype showed up many times. The rearrangement links TRBV11-2 to TRBJ2-7; possibly TRBD2 for D (6 bases). The V gene's germline CDR1 is SGHAT and CDR2 FQNNGV. V dropped 0 bases and J dropped 0 bases, with 15 bases sitting between them. The CDR3 covers 17 residues. The CDR3 DNA reads TGTGCCAGCAGCTTAGAACAAGGGACTGCCAGCTCCTACGAGCAGTACTTC. It specifies CASSLEQGTASSYEQYF.

This clonotype was detected a few times. The chain recombines TRBV4-1 with TRBJ2-1; D may be TRBD1 or TRBD2 (5 bases each). Germline assignment: CDR1 MGHRA and CDR2 YSYEKL. The CDR3 is 13 residues long. V lost 4 bases and J 13 bases, leaving 17 bases between the germline ends. The chain's CDR3 is CASSLTLGETQFF. In DNA, the CDR3 is TGCGCCAGCAGCCTTACCCTGGGGGAGACCCAGTTCTTC.

In its sample, this clonotype was seen many times. A clone one base away is much larger, so this may be a read error. The chain is built from TRBV6-1 and TRBJ2-1; D tentatively reads TRBD1 or TRBD2 (5 bases each). Per germline, CDR1 MNHNS and CDR2 SASEGT. Trimming removed 0 bases at V and 13 bases at J, with 13 bases between. CDR3 size: 13 residues. The CDR3 loop reads CASSEAVAGTQFF. The CDR3 bases are TGTGCCAGCAGTGAAGCCGTCGCCGGGACCCAGTTCTTC.

In its sample, this clonotype was seen a few times. V gene TRBV20-1 combines with J gene TRBJ2-3; possibly TRBD2 for D (6 bases). V was trimmed by 2 bases and J by 3 bases, leaving 12 bases between them. CDR3 size: 14 residues. In germline, CDR1 is DFQATT, CDR2 SNEGSKA (reference sequence). The CDR3 here is CSARTGRGTDTQYF. The CDR3 DNA sequence: TGCAGTGCTAGAACGGGGCGGGGAACAGATACGCAGTATTTT.